This TCR beta chain was sequenced for a study of cytomegalovirus exposure and HLA in healthy donors. Study-wide background: Later, an analysis reported that the 110 or so validation repertoires had used the same platform as the approximately 660 first-cohort repertoires.

This clone was detected once. The assay was immunoSEQ multiplex PCR, and TCRdb's table has in-frame clones only and misses some. The sample lists 130,000 to 150,000 clones; 75% to 90% were seen once. V lost 1 base and J lost 7; bases outside the gene matches: 12. This CDR3 region has 16 residues. Germline values: CDR1 SGHAT, CDR2 FQNNGV. The donors were part of the roughly 130-subject validation cohort, which stood apart from the approximately 640-subject first cohort. The chain combines TRBV11-2 with TRBJ2-5, with TRBD1 matching over 7 bases. Source material: PBMCs. This TCR came from a woman aged 18-29 years in good health and CMV-seropositive. The CDR3 coding sequence is TGTGCCAGCAGCTTAGGATCGGACAGGCCGGCGGGGACCCAGTACTTC. Translated, it gives CASSLGSDRPAGTQYF.